These 10 T cell receptor beta chains were all obtained from the same sample, sequenced in a study of T cells in Graves' hyperthyroidism and ophthalmopathy. TCR beta CDR3 regions were amplified from RNA. During a first-round RT-PCR of the TCR CDR3, the HTBI primer set was used. TCRdb itself ran the multiplex PCR reads through MiXCR, one entry per CDR3 protein. The sample records roughly 600,000 distinct CDR3 sequences, about 14% being singletons. The material sequenced was blood. These receptors were taken from a woman in her fifties or sixties with Graves' ophthalmopathy.

This clonotype showed up many times. This chain joins TRBV6-5 and TRBJ1-1, with a weak D call TRBD1 (5 bases). In germline, CDR1 is MNHEY, CDR2 SVGAGI. Between the trimmed V and J ends, which lost 2 bases and 5 bases, there was a span of 15 bases. The CDR3 is 15 residues long. CDR3 sequence reads: CASSYVAGGRTEAFF. CDR3 DNA sequence: TGTGCCAGCAGTTACGTCGCGGGGGGGAGGACTGAAGCTTTCTTT.

This clonotype appeared many times. The CDR3 bases are TGTGCCAGCAGCTCACTAGCGGCGGGCACAGATACGCAGTATTTT. It specifies CASSSLAAGTDTQYF. The chain recombines TRBV11-2 with TRBJ2-3, with 8 bases that match TRBD2. The CDR3 spans 15 residues. Germline loops: CDR1 SGHAT, CDR2 FQNNGV. After removal of 4 bases from V and 1 base from J, the junction contained 4 bases not matched to a gene.

The chain is built from TRBV19 and TRBJ2-1, with 8 nucleotides matching TRBD2. The CDR3 extends over 15 amino acids. J gave up 8 bases and V 5 bases, and 11 bases lay outside the gene matches. Germline lookup yields CDR1 LNHDA and CDR2 SQIVND (reference sequence). The CDR3 bases are TGTGCCAGTAGTTGGCCGGGAGGGCCCTCAGATGAGCAGTTCTTC. It is translated as CASSWPGGPSDEQFF.

The table lists this clonotype with many counts. This chain connects TRBV6-2 or TRBV6-3 to TRBJ2-6; 11 bases agree with TRBD2. Germline V lookup: CDR1 MNHEY, CDR2 SVGEGT. The CDR3 is 18 residues long. Germline trimming cut 6 bases from V and 3 bases from J; bases unmatched to any gene: 10. The CDR3 loop is CASSQPRLAGFGANVLTF. Written as DNA, the CDR3 is TGTGCCAGCAGCCAACCACGACTAGCGGGATTTGGGGCCAACGTCCTGACTTTC.

The table lists this clonotype with many counts. The genes are TRBV3-1 and TRBJ1-1; no definite D call. Germline loops: CDR1 LGHDT, CDR2 YNNKEL (reference sequence). Between the trimmed V and J ends, which lost 2 bases and 7 bases, there was a span of 5 bases. There are 11 residues in the CDR3. The CDR3 loop reads CASSQLREAFF. The CDR3 bases are TGTGCCAGCAGCCAACTCCGTGAAGCTTTCTTT.

This chain links TRBV2 with TRBJ2-7; unclear D gene. V gave up 2 bases and J gave up 2 bases, with 10 bases separating them. The CDR3 has 14 residues. The V gene's germline CDR1 is SNHLY and CDR2 FYNNEI. CDR3 loop: CASSEWPATYEQYF. The CDR3 region has the DNA TGTGCCAGCAGTGAATGGCCAGCCACCTACGAGCAGTACTTC.

V usage is TRBV4-3 and J usage is TRBJ2-3; D unclear. Trimming cost V 1 base and J 0 bases, with 11 bases left between them. CDR1 and CDR2 (germline): LGHNA, YSLEER. CDR3 length equals 16 residues. The DNA for the CDR3 is TGCGCCAGCAGCCAAGGACTCGGCGTTAGCACAGATACGCAGTATTTT. The encoded protein is CASSQGLGVSTDTQYF.

Comments on this clonotype: An end of the junction differs from the germline gene, which may be a read error. This chain links TRBV7-2 with TRBJ2-5; D unresolved. The DNA end is more similar to TRBJ2-1, so the J call may be wrong. There are 11 residues in the CDR3. Germline lookup yields CDR1 SGHTA and CDR2 FQGNSA. DNA for the CDR3: TGTGCCGGCAGCTTAGGCGAGACCCAGTTCTTC. It is translated as CAGSLGETQFF.

Ten or more counts support this clonotype. The chain couples TRBV20-1 to TRBJ2-1; 10 positions agree with TRBD2. CDR1 and CDR2 (germline): DFQATT, SNEGSKA (reference sequence). The CDR3 loop spans 14 amino acids. V dropped 5 bases and J dropped 7; count of bases not matched to a gene: 8. The CDR3 loop reads CSAPLAGFLNEQFF. The CDR3, as DNA: TGCAGTGCTCCACTAGCGGGATTTCTTAATGAGCAGTTCTTC.

To note about this clonotype: A much larger clone differs from this one at a single base, so this may be a read error. The CDR3 reads CASSVGTGGDYGYTF. The CDR3 nucleotides are TGTGCCAGCAGCGTCGGGACAGGGGGGGACTATGGCTACACCTTC. The chain couples TRBV9 to TRBJ1-2, with 11 bases that match TRBD1. Germline assignment: CDR1 SGDLS and CDR2 YYNGEE. This CDR3 is built from 15 residues. Trimming cost V 2 bases and J 3 bases; bases outside gene matches: 3.